These T cell receptor beta chains were read from a single sample in a study of regulatory T cells in long-lasting Graves disease. TCRdb analysed the multiplex PCR reads with MiXCR anew, one entry per CDR3 protein. The repertoire holds about 430,000 distinct CDR3 sequences, about 15% seen once, with approximately 8% in the top ten. The same sample was also used in a study of T cells in Graves' hyperthyroidism and ophthalmopathy.

Sequenced material: peripheral blood mononuclear cells (PBMCs), taken at new diagnosis, from a patient treated with antithyroid drugs. Receptors originate from a middle-aged woman with Graves disease. CDR3s leave out the opening cysteine and the closing phenylalanine or tryptophan.

CDR3aa: ASSWGQGFNQPQH; j_gene: TRBJ1-5; len: 13; v_gene: TRBV5-5
CDR3aa: ASSLGAPNQPQH; j_gene: TRBJ1-5; len: 12; v_gene: TRBV11-2
CDR3aa: AWSGQGLATEAF; j_gene: TRBJ1-1; len: 12; v_gene: TRBV30
CDR3aa: ASTGTSGPSSYNEQF; j_gene: TRBJ2-1; len: 15; v_gene: TRBV5-1
CDR3aa: ASIHRGDPGGENEQF; j_gene: TRBJ2-1; len: 15; v_gene: TRBV7-9
CDR3aa: SASRGMNTEAF; j_gene: TRBJ1-1; len: 11; v_gene: TRBV20-1
CDR3aa: ASSSREATGTSGLYEQY; j_gene: TRBJ2-7; len: 17; v_gene: TRBV7-9
CDR3aa: ASSLRLAGVYDTGELF; j_gene: TRBJ2-2; len: 16; v_gene: TRBV7-3
CDR3aa: ASSSEPGLAGDTQY; j_gene: TRBJ2-3; len: 14; v_gene: TRBV11-2
CDR3aa: ASSAQGSQETQY; j_gene: TRBJ2-5; len: 12; v_gene: TRBV2
CDR3aa: ASSNSGGDQPQH; j_gene: TRBJ1-5; len: 12; v_gene: TRBV12-3/TRBV12-4
CDR3aa: ASSLVGTHEQF; j_gene: TRBJ2-1; len: 11; v_gene: TRBV11-2
CDR3aa: ASSLLALDTQY; j_gene: TRBJ2-3; len: 11; v_gene: TRBV12-3/TRBV12-4
CDR3aa: ASSIQRVFDSEQY; j_gene: TRBJ2-7; len: 13; v_gene: TRBV19
CDR3aa: ASSLDRDRVSYEQY; j_gene: TRBJ2-7; len: 14; v_gene: TRBV28
CDR3aa: ASLQGLGTDTQY; j_gene: TRBJ2-3; len: 12; v_gene: TRBV2
CDR3aa: ASSLDRRYGYT; j_gene: TRBJ1-2; len: 11; v_gene: TRBV28
CDR3aa: ASTSSGNNQPQH; j_gene: TRBJ1-5; len: 12; v_gene: TRBV6-2/TRBV6-3
CDR3aa: SALRGVLNTEAF; j_gene: TRBJ1-1; len: 12; v_gene: TRBV20-1
CDR3aa: ASSVGDSLGQPQH; j_gene: TRBJ1-5; len: 13; v_gene: TRBV9
CDR3aa: ASSPLPEGIGYT; j_gene: TRBJ1-2; len: 12; v_gene: TRBV18
CDR3aa: ASSIGGGTYGYT; j_gene: TRBJ1-2; len: 12; v_gene: TRBV19
CDR3aa: ASSHGTGNQPQH; j_gene: TRBJ1-5; len: 12; v_gene: TRBV5-1
CDR3aa: ASSTRQRGSSYNEQF; j_gene: TRBJ2-1; len: 15; v_gene: TRBV7-9
CDR3aa: ASGRQLGGTQY; j_gene: TRBJ2-3; len: 11; v_gene: TRBV28
CDR3aa: ASRRDSRAAQY; j_gene: TRBJ2-7; len: 11; v_gene: TRBV2
CDR3aa: ASRQTGTGPGEQY; j_gene: TRBJ2-7; len: 13; v_gene: TRBV3-1
CDR3aa: ASSPMRGQPEAF; j_gene: TRBJ1-1; len: 12; v_gene: TRBV18
CDR3aa: SGEGEYNEQF; j_gene: TRBJ2-1; len: 10; v_gene: TRBV20-1
CDR3aa: ASSPTGGPRTDTQY; j_gene: TRBJ2-3; len: 14; v_gene: TRBV19
CDR3aa: ASSRGQGPMDTEAF; j_gene: TRBJ1-1; len: 14; v_gene: TRBV7-9
CDR3aa: ASSFATPGAGELF; j_gene: TRBJ2-2; len: 13; v_gene: TRBV7-2
CDR3aa: ASSLTTSGLYEQY; j_gene: TRBJ2-7; len: 13; v_gene: TRBV28
CDR3aa: ASMRPGQPYGYT; j_gene: TRBJ1-2; len: 12; v_gene: TRBV19
CDR3aa: ATALNVIMNTEAV; j_gene: TRBJ1-1; len: 13; v_gene: TRBV10-2
CDR3aa: ASSYGQGPYGYT; j_gene: TRBJ1-2; len: 12; v_gene: TRBV7-3
CDR3aa: SADTGTSFDEQF; j_gene: TRBJ2-1; len: 12; v_gene: TRBV20-1
CDR3aa: ASSGSVSGSTDTQY; j_gene: TRBJ2-3; len: 14; v_gene: TRBV2
CDR3aa: ASSPSPSDTQY; j_gene: TRBJ2-3; len: 11; v_gene: TRBV5-5
CDR3aa: ASRTSGRSGSYEQY; j_gene: TRBJ2-7; len: 14; v_gene: TRBV7-9
CDR3aa: ASSQERNQPQH; j_gene: TRBJ1-5; len: 11; v_gene: TRBV3-1
CDR3aa: ASREGSYNSPLH; j_gene: TRBJ1-6; len: 12; v_gene: TRBV10-2
CDR3aa: ASSEAGTVNQPQH; j_gene: TRBJ1-5; len: 13; v_gene: TRBV6-1
CDR3aa: ASSRRRVGGSQETQY; j_gene: TRBJ2-5; len: 15; v_gene: TRBV7-2
CDR3aa: ASSFRTRYNEQF; j_gene: TRBJ2-1; len: 12; v_gene: TRBV12-3/TRBV12-4
CDR3aa: ASSDRGGNEQF; j_gene: TRBJ2-1; len: 11; v_gene: TRBV2
CDR3aa: SAEGSSGSLNTGELF; j_gene: TRBJ2-2; len: 15; v_gene: TRBV29-1